This T cell receptor beta chain originates from a study of OX40 agonist ivuxolimab in advanced cancers. Study details: Treatment received earlier with anti-PD-1, anti-PD-L1 or anti-CTLA-4 agents was allowed, and under 50% had some.

The CDR3 length is 15 residues. V was pared by 0 bases and J by 5 bases, with 13 bases between. Germline-derived CDR1 and CDR2 are SEHNR and FQNEAQ (reference sequence). Sequenced by immunoSEQ multiplex PCR; TCRdb stores in-frame clones only, minus some. Here the sample spans more than 65,000 clones, 75% to 90% being singletons. The sequencing here drew on CD4+ or CD8+ T cells sorted from blood, taken in a trial of the OX40 agonist ivuxolimab. The chain recombines TRBV7-9 with TRBJ1-1; TRBD1 might be the D (5 bases). The receptor comes from an adult with an advanced solid tumor such as melanoma, head and neck, liver or kidney cancer. As DNA, the CDR3 is TGTGCCAGCAGCTTAGCGCCGGGGGAGATGACTGAAGCTTTCTTT. Amino acid sequence: CASSLAPGEMTEAFF.